A selection of T cell receptor beta chains follows, all from one sample in a study of blood T cell repertoires in COVID-19. The data were produced by immunoSEQ multiplex PCR, yet TCRdb's version contains in-frame clones alone and is incomplete. Of 350,000 to 500,000 clones in the sample, roughly 88% are singletons; the top ten hold approximately 1.5%. Sequencing was performed on PBMCs or T cells enriched from blood (not recorded which). The receptor set was obtained from a young woman who had been exposed to COVID-19. CDR3s include the opening cysteine and the closing phenylalanine or tryptophan. The D gene is left open where the match is weak. Expanded clones are given a class, and other clones once, few, many or no size at all.

V gene,clone size,D gene,J gene,CDR3 protein,CDR3 DNA
TRBV7-2,-,-,TRBJ2-7,CASSLGGASSYEQYF,TGTGCCAGCAGCTTAGGCGGGGCCAGCTCCTACGAGCAGTACTTC
TRBV5-1,-,TRBD2,TRBJ2-7,CASRYGLGASGAYEQYF,TGCGCCAGCAGATACGGACTAGGGGCTAGCGGGGCCTACGAGCAGTACTTC
TRBV5-1,-,TRBD2,TRBJ2-2,CASSFKASGGHNTGELFF,TGCGCCAGCAGCTTCAAGGCTAGCGGGGGCCACAACACCGGGGAGCTGTTTTTT
TRBV27,-,TRBD2,TRBJ2-1,CASSQLAGGPNEQFF,TGTGCCAGCAGTCAGCTAGCGGGAGGGCCAAATGAGCAGTTCTTC
TRBV18,-,TRBD1,TRBJ2-7,CASSHGQESYEQYF,TGTGCCAGCTCACACGGACAGGAGAGCTACGAGCAGTACTTC
TRBV19,-,TRBD1,TRBJ2-1,CASSIFRDRGGNEQFF,TGTGCCAGTAGTATATTTAGGGACAGGGGTGGAAATGAGCAGTTCTTC
TRBV15,-,TRBD1,TRBJ1-5,CATSRKPGQGAASNQPQHF,TGTGCCACCAGCAGAAAACCGGGACAGGGTGCGGCTAGCAATCAGCCCCAGCATTTT
TRBV29-1,-,TRBD1,TRBJ1-2,CSGWDRQGYTF,TGCAGCGGATGGGACAGACAGGGCTACACCTTC
TRBV20-1,-,TRBD2,TRBJ2-2,CSASRGGLTGELFF,TGCAGTGCTAGTCGGGGGGGCCTAACCGGGGAGCTGTTTTTT
TRBV9,-,TRBD1,TRBJ1-1,CASSVGQGVNTEAFF,TGTGCCAGCAGCGTAGGGCAGGGGGTGAACACTGAAGCTTTCTTT
TRBV2,-,-,TRBJ1-1,CASSAGSGAFF,TGTGCCAGCAGTGCCGGCTCAGGAGCTTTCTTT
TRBV28,-,TRBD1,TRBJ1-4,CASTLPGGVEKLFF,TGTGCCAGCACCCTCCCAGGGGGAGTGGAGAAACTGTTTTTT
TRBV28,few,-,TRBJ1-2,CASSVTRGYTF,TGTGCCAGCAGTGTAACGCGGGGCTACACCTTC
TRBV29-1,-,-,TRBJ1-1,CSVEGKTGLRGAFF,TGCAGCGTTGAAGGAAAAACAGGGTTGCGCGGAGCTTTCTTT
TRBV6-5,-,-,TRBJ2-3,CASSYGGVEDTQYF,TGTGCCAGCAGTTACGGAGGGGTAGAAGATACGCAGTATTTT
TRBV23-1,-,TRBD1,TRBJ1-2,CASSQTKTSGGFYGYTF,TGCGCCAGCAGTCAAACCAAAACATCAGGGGGTTTTTATGGCTACACCTTC
TRBV11-3,-,TRBD1,TRBJ2-3,CASSVRQGLGTDTQYF,TGTGCCAGCAGCGTTAGACAGGGGTTGGGCACAGATACGCAGTATTTT
TRBV6-5,-,-,TRBJ2-3,CATGGSGFTDTQYF,TGTGCCACTGGCGGTAGCGGATTCACAGATACGCAGTATTTT
TRBV27,-,TRBD2,TRBJ2-5,CASSWSGDSRTQYF,TGTGCCAGCAGTTGGAGCGGGGACTCCCGGACCCAGTACTTC
TRBV5-4,-,TRBD2,TRBJ2-7,CASSRSAGGSSYEQYF,TGTGCCAGCAGCCGCTCGGCGGGAGGGAGCTCCTACGAGCAGTACTTC
TRBV28,once,TRBD1,TRBJ2-7,CASSQTGGSVQYF,TGTGCCAGCAGTCAAACAGGGGGTTCTGTGCAGTACTTC
TRBV9,-,TRBD2,TRBJ2-7,CASSVAAGAYEQYF,TGTGCCAGCAGCGTAGCCGCGGGGGCCTACGAGCAGTACTTC
TRBV7-9,-,-,TRBJ2-7,CASSLSGLWAEQYF,TGTGCCAGCAGCTTAAGTGGCCTCTGGGCCGAGCAGTACTTC
TRBV7-8,-,-,TRBJ2-5,CASSRDIETQYF,TGTGCCAGCAGCCGAGATATAGAGACCCAGTACTTC
TRBV7-9,few,-,TRBJ2-2,CASSLASTGELFF,TGTGCCAGCAGCTTAGCGAGCACCGGGGAGCTGTTTTTT
TRBV5-4,-,TRBD1,TRBJ2-5,CASSAKRTGALETQYF,TGTGCCAGCAGCGCTAAACGGACAGGGGCCTTGGAGACCCAGTACTTC
TRBV6-2/TRBV6-3,-,TRBD2,TRBJ2-1,CASSYSGTSSYNEQFF,TGTGCCAGCAGTTACTCCGGGACTAGCTCCTACAATGAGCAGTTCTTC
TRBV7-6,-,TRBD2,TRBJ2-3,CASSPGLAGGEDTQYF,TGTGCCAGCAGCCCGGGACTAGCGGGGGGGGAAGATACGCAGTATTTT